Detailed here is one T cell receptor beta chain. Antigen unknown. Each CDR3 protein is one row after TCRdb ran MiXCR on the reads. The sample contains more than 400,000 distinct CDR3 sequences, more than 25% of which appear only once. These data belong to a study of T cell repertoires in cytomegalovirus infection. Study information: Public TCR beta signatures indicated both CMV infection and matching HLA type.

General study results and limits: In two of eight donors, the top clonotype was HLA-C-restricted CMV-specific. Carriers of CMV plus the relevant HLA were identified by cumulative public TCR beta family frequency.

The CDR3 runs 14 residues. The ends lost 6 bases at V and 7 bases at J; junction bases unmatched: 8. The sequenced material came from PBMCs. This receptor was obtained from a human donor in good health (CMV status not recorded). Some clones in this sample may be carry-over from other donors' samples. The genes are TRBV12-3 or TRBV12-4 and TRBJ1-4; TRBD1 matches at 7 bases. The CDR3 loop is CASSKRGRGEKLFF. Written as DNA, the CDR3 is TGTGCCAGCAGCAAAAGGGGGCGAGGTGAAAAACTGTTTTTT.